The rows below give T cell receptor beta chains drawn from one sample of a study of shared clonotypes between healthy human individuals. The method was immunoSEQ multiplex PCR; TCRdb's version includes in-frame clones alone and lacks a portion of them. Counted here are roughly 95,000 clones, less than 50% occurring once; the ten biggest clones make up approximately 15%. Sequenced sample: PBMCs. The source is a woman aged 40 to 55 in good health. Some clones in this sample may be carry-over from other donors' samples. Each CDR3 is given with its conserved first and last residue. The order of the fields is D gene, J gene, V gene, clone size, CDR3 protein, CDR3 DNA. D genes are given only for firm matches. For some rows the clone size is stated as once, few or many, or as a class when expanded; others skip it.

-	TRBJ2-5	TRBV18	-	CASSPPATQETQYF	TGTGCCAGCTCACCACCGGCCACCCAAGAGACCCAGTACTTC
-	TRBJ2-3	TRBV7-3	-	CASSSPLGIPTNTDTQYF	TGTGCCAGCAGCTCGCCCCTGGGGATCCCGACCAACACGGATACGCAGTATTTT
-	TRBJ2-1	TRBV30	many	CAWTPGGNEQFF	TGTGCCTGGACCCCCGGGGGCAATGAGCAGTTCTTC
TRBD1	TRBJ2-3	TRBV27	once	CASSHWTGPTSTDTQYF	TGTGCCAGCAGCCATTGGACAGGGCCCACTAGCACAGATACGCAGTATTTT
-	TRBJ1-1	TRBV5-6	many	CASSFLGLENTEAFF	TGTGCCAGCAGCTTTTTAGGGTTGGAAAATACTGAAGCTTTCTTT
TRBD1	TRBJ2-7	TRBV10-3	few	CAIRDRGQDDEQYF	TGTGCCATCAGAGACAGGGGGCAGGACGACGAGCAGTACTTC
-	TRBJ2-5	TRBV30	few	CAWRPLGRRETQYF	TGTGCCTGGAGACCCCTGGGGAGGCGAGAGACCCAGTACTTC
TRBD1	TRBJ2-7	TRBV6-1	-	CASSLDRASYEQYF	TGTGCCAGCAGCCTGGACAGGGCCTCCTACGAGCAGTACTTC
TRBD2	TRBJ2-5	TRBV19	-	CASSLGGPRETQYF	TGTGCCAGTAGTTTGGGAGGGCCGCGAGAGACCCAGTACTTC
-	TRBJ2-2	TRBV28	few	CASSQPTIGVNTGELFF	TGTGCCAGCAGCCAACCTACGATAGGGGTGAACACCGGGGAGCTGTTTTTT
-	TRBJ2-7	TRBV21-1	-	CASSKAGGVPWGWEQYF	TGTGCCAGCAGCAAAGCGGGTGGGGTACCATGGGGCTGGGAGCAGTACTTC
-	TRBJ1-2	TRBV19	few	CASSIDHFGSYTF	TGTGCCAGTAGTATAGATCATTTTGGCAGCTACACCTTC
-	TRBJ1-2	TRBV7-4	once	CASSPTAGRVHYGYTF	TGTGCCAGCAGCCCGACCGCGGGCAGGGTTCACTATGGCTACACCTTC
-	TRBJ2-3	TRBV29-1	many	CSVDQGDTQYF	TGCAGCGTTGATCAGGGGGATACGCAGTATTTT
-	TRBJ1-2	TRBV2	once	CASSEQGPNYGYTF	TGTGCCAGCAGTGAACAGGGACCTAACTATGGCTACACCTTC
-	TRBJ2-1	TRBV15	medium-sized	CATSRARDPYNEQFF	TGTGCCACCAGCAGAGCGAGAGACCCCTACAATGAGCAGTTCTTC
-	TRBJ2-5	TRBV18	-	CASSPLGRNGETQYF	TGTGCCAGCTCACCATTGGGCAGGAATGGAGAGACCCAGTACTTC
-	TRBJ2-7	TRBV6-1	many	CATPEPSYEQYF	TGTGCCACCCCGGAACCTTCCTACGAGCAGTACTTC
-	TRBJ1-1	TRBV7-2	-	CASSPGRVGTEAFF	TGTGCCAGCAGCCCAGGGCGCGTGGGCACTGAAGCTTTCTTT
-	TRBJ2-7	TRBV5-4	-	CASSLESARSYEQYF	TGTGCCAGCAGCTTGGAGTCGGCTAGGAGCTACGAGCAGTACTTC
TRBD2	TRBJ2-7	TRBV4-1	-	CASSQDRSGTTDYEQYF	TGCGCCAGCAGCCAAGATAGGAGCGGGACGACCGACTACGAGCAGTACTTC
-	TRBJ2-7	TRBV6-6	-	CASSYSDGSYEQYF	TGTGCCAGCAGTTACTCGGACGGTTCCTACGAGCAGTACTTC
-	TRBJ2-7	TRBV10-3	many	CAISEGGLEQYF	TGTGCCATCAGTGAGGGAGGACTCGAGCAGTACTTC
-	TRBJ1-3	TRBV5-6	-	CASSALGVEAIYF	TGTGCCAGCAGCGCCCTTGGGGTAGAGGCCATATATTTT
-	TRBJ2-5	TRBV7-9	-	CASSRGWGETQYF	TGTGCCAGCAGCCGAGGTTGGGGGGAGACCCAGTACTTC
TRBD1	TRBJ1-1	TRBV29-1	few	CSALPPTGFRAFF	TGCAGCGCCTTGCCGCCGACAGGGTTTCGCGCTTTCTTT
-	TRBJ2-1	TRBV13	-	CASKVGSYNEQFF	TGTGCCAGCAAGGTGGGGTCCTACAATGAGCAGTTCTTC
-	TRBJ2-1	TRBV14	-	CASSQVPGSYNEQFF	TGTGCCAGCAGCCAAGTTCCGGGATCCTACAATGAGCAGTTCTTC
-	TRBJ2-3	TRBV5-1	once	CASREGQGDTQYF	TGCGCCAGCAGGGAGGGGCAGGGAGATACGCAGTATTTT
-	TRBJ1-3	TRBV30	-	CAWSARWGRGGNTIYF	TGTGCCTGGAGTGCCCGCTGGGGCAGGGGAGGAAACACCATATATTTT
-	TRBJ1-1	TRBV30	-	CAWPVGGNTEAFF	TGTGCCTGGCCAGTAGGGGGGAACACTGAAGCTTTCTTT
TRBD2	TRBJ2-7	TRBV5-5	-	CASSLGPTSGREQYF	TGTGCCAGCAGCTTGGGCCCGACTAGCGGGCGCGAGCAGTACTTC
TRBD2	TRBJ2-7	TRBV4-1	-	CASSLSTGLAGVLYEQYF	TGCGCCAGCAGCCTCTCCACGGGACTAGCGGGAGTTTTGTACGAGCAGTACTTC
TRBD2	TRBJ2-3	TRBV29-1	-	CSKTSGSTDTQYF	TGCAGCAAGACTAGCGGGAGCACAGATACGCAGTATTTT
-	TRBJ2-2	TRBV2	few	CASKRQATGELFF	TGTGCCAGCAAGCGCCAGGCCACCGGGGAGCTGTTTTTT
-	TRBJ2-4	TRBV27	-	CASSLAPAGPHQYF	TGTGCCAGCAGTTTGGCCCCCGCAGGGCCCCATCAGTACTTC
-	TRBJ2-7	TRBV28	-	CASSLGNHPRDEQYF	TGTGCCAGCAGTTTGGGCAACCACCCAAGGGACGAGCAGTACTTC
-	TRBJ2-7	TRBV6-1	many	CASSDAGLDGGSF	TGTGCCAGCAGTGATGCCGGGCTGGATGGGGGGTCATTC
-	TRBJ2-7	TRBV7-2	-	CASSLVVPAYEQYF	TGTGCCAGCAGCTTAGTCGTCCCGGCCTACGAGCAGTACTTC
-	TRBJ2-7	TRBV29-1	few	CSVDRTPSYEQYF	TGCAGCGTTGACAGGACACCCTCCTACGAGCAGTACTTC
-	TRBJ2-7	TRBV5-3	many	CARSCPTRRSEQYF	TGTGCCAGAAGCTGTCCCACGAGACGGTCCGAGCAGTACTTC
-	TRBJ2-7	TRBV9	-	CASSPPASDYEQYF	TGTGCCAGCAGCCCGCCGGCGTCCGACTACGAGCAGTACTTC
TRBD2	TRBJ2-1	TRBV4-2	-	CASSRRGSGGLDEQFF	TGTGCCAGCAGCCGGCGGGGGAGCGGGGGTCTGGATGAGCAGTTCTTC
TRBD1	TRBJ1-5	TRBV18	many	CASSLRDSHPAQHF	TGTGCCAGCTCACTACGGGACAGCCATCCGGCCCAGCATTTT
TRBD2	TRBJ2-5	TRBV7-8	-	CASSLGGRTSGVVQETQYF	TGTGCCAGCAGCTTAGGTGGGCGGACTAGCGGGGTTGTCCAAGAGACCCAGTACTTC
-	TRBJ2-7	TRBV29-1	-	CSVVNGYYEQYF	TGCAGCGTTGTAAACGGCTACTACGAGCAGTACTTC
-	TRBJ1-2	TRBV10-3	few	CAISETGTAGYTF	TGTGCCATCAGTGAGACAGGGACGGCCGGCTACACCTTC
-	TRBJ2-3	TRBV7-9	-	CASTDGNRLSTDTQYF	TGTGCCAGCACAGACGGGAACCGTCTCAGCACAGATACGCAGTATTTT
-	TRBJ2-7	TRBV6-5	few	CASSYNEGAYEQYF	TGTGCCAGCAGTTACAACGAGGGAGCCTACGAGCAGTACTTC
-	TRBJ1-1	TRBV30	many	CAWSVQEGKAFF	TGTGCCTGGAGTGTACAGGAGGGAAAAGCTTTCTTT
-	TRBJ2-1	TRBV7-9	-	CASSLPRSSYNEQFF	TGTGCCAGCAGCTTACCGCGGAGCTCCTACAATGAGCAGTTCTTC
-	TRBJ2-7	TRBV28	many	CASSPGTTVGEQYF	TGTGCCAGCAGCCCGGGGACCACCGTTGGGGAGCAGTACTTC
-	TRBJ2-5	TRBV5-1	-	CASSWGPMGETQYF	TGCGCCAGCAGCTGGGGCCCAATGGGGGAGACCCAGTACTTC
-	TRBJ2-7	TRBV15	-	CATSGGPRYEQYF	TGTGCCACCAGCGGTGGTCCCCGCTACGAGCAGTACTTC
TRBD1	TRBJ2-2	TRBV5-1	many	CASRDRVNTGELFF	TGCGCCAGCAGGGACAGGGTGAACACCGGGGAGCTGTTTTTT
-	TRBJ2-7	TRBV19	-	CASSFGSSYEQYF	TGTGCCAGTAGTTTCGGTAGCTCCTACGAGCAGTACTTC
-	TRBJ2-5	TRBV30	few	CAWGQETQYF	TGTGCCTGGGGTCAAGAGACCCAGTACTTC
TRBD2	TRBJ2-3	TRBV19	-	CASSIGGLAGGLDTQYF	TGTGCCAGTAGTATTGGGGGACTAGCGGGAGGACTAGATACGCAGTATTTT
-	TRBJ2-7	TRBV19	-	CASSSGTPSYEQYF	TGTGCCAGTAGTAGCGGGACACCTTCCTACGAGCAGTACTTC
TRBD2	TRBJ2-5	TRBV28	few	CASATLAGYQETQYF	TGTGCCAGCGCAACCCTAGCGGGGTATCAAGAGACCCAGTACTTC